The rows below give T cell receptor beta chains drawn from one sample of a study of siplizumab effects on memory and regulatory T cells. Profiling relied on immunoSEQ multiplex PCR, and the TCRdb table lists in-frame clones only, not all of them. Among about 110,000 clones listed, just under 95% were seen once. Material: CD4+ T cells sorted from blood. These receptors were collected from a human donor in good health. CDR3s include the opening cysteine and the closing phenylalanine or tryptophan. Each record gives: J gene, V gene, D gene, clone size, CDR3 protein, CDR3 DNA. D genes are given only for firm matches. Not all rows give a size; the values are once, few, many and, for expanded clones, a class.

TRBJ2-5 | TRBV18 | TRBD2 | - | CASSPLILAASLETQYF | TGTGCCAGCTCACCACTTATACTAGCGGCCTCCTTGGAGACCCAGTACTTC
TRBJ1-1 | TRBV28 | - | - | CASSTNTEAFF | TGTGCCAGCTCCACTAACACTGAAGCTTTCTTT
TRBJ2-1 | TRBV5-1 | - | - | CASSLQGSYNEQFF | TGCGCCAGCAGCTTGCAGGGCTCCTACAATGAGCAGTTCTTC
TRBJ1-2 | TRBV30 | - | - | CAWSVWDLTTALANYGYTF | TGTGCCTGGAGTGTCTGGGACCTAACAACAGCTTTAGCTAACTATGGCTACACCTTC
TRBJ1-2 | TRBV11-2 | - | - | CASSPGPTFGYTF | TGTGCCAGCAGCCCGGGACCTACATTCGGCTACACCTTC
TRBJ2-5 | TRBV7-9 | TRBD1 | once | CASSFGRDRESQYF | TGTGCCAGCAGCTTCGGAAGGGACAGGGAGTCCCAGTACTTC
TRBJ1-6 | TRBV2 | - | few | CASLPNRAHNSPLHF | TGTGCCAGCCTTCCCAACAGGGCCCATAATTCACCCCTCCACTTT
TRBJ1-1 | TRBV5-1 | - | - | CASSLGASQRDTEAFF | TGCGCCAGCAGCTTGGGGGCCTCCCAAAGGGACACTGAAGCTTTCTTT
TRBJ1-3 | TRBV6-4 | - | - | CASTRLEGKSGNTIYF | TGTGCCAGCACTCGACTGGAAGGTAAGTCTGGAAACACCATATATTTT
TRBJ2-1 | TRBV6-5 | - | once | CASSFLETYNEQFF | TGTGCCAGCAGCTTCCTAGAGACCTACAATGAGCAGTTCTTC
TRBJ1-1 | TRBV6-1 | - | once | CASSEDTGRNTEAFF | TGTGCCAGCAGTGAAGATACGGGGAGGAACACTGAAGCTTTCTTT
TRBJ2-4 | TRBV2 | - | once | CASSVLRDQNIQYF | TGTGCCAGCAGTGTCCTCCGGGACCAAAACATTCAGTACTTC
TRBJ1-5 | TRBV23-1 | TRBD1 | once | CAIPPGQGVPSGNQPQHF | TGCGCCATCCCACCGGGACAGGGAGTCCCAAGTGGCAATCAGCCCCAGCATTTT
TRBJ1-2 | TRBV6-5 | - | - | CASAQGQRYTF | TGTGCCAGCGCCCAGGGACAAAGGTACACCTTC
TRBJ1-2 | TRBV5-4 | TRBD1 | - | CASSPLDRGKGGYTF | TGTGCCAGCAGCCCCCTCGACAGGGGAAAAGGTGGCTACACCTTC
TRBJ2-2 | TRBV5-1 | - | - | CASSPGFNTGELFF | TGCGCCAGCAGCCCGGGGTTCAACACCGGGGAGCTGTTTTTT
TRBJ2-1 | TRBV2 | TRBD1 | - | CASSEQGAANEQFF | TGTGCCAGCAGTGAACAGGGGGCGGCGAATGAGCAGTTCTTC
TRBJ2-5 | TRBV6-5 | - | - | CASANQETQYF | TGTGCCAGCGCGAACCAAGAGACCCAGTACTTC
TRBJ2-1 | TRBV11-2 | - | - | CASSLARYNEQFF | TGTGCCAGCAGCTTAGCGCGCTACAATGAGCAGTTCTTC
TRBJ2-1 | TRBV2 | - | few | CASSPYNEQFF | TGTGCCAGCAGTCCGTACAATGAGCAGTTCTTC
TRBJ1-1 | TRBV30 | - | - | CAWSVRAGAGTEAFF | TGTGCCTGGAGTGTAAGGGCAGGGGCAGGCACTGAAGCTTTCTTT
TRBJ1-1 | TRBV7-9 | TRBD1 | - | CASTLMGTGFEAFF | TGTGCCAGCACCCTCATGGGGACAGGGTTTGAGGCTTTCTTT
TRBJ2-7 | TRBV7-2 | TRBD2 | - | CASSSNLGGFSYEQYF | TGTGCCAGCAGCTCCAACCTGGGGGGGTTTTCCTACGAGCAGTACTTC
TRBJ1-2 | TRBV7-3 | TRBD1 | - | CASSLQGGGNYGYTF | TGTGCCAGCAGCTTACAGGGAGGGGGCAACTATGGCTACACCTTC
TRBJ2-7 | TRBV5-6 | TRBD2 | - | CASSLTSGGPSSYEQYF | TGTGCCAGCAGCTTGACTAGCGGGGGACCGTCCTCCTACGAGCAGTACTTC
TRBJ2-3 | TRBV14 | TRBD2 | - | CASSQTSGGRADTQYF | TGTGCCAGCAGCCAGACTAGCGGGGGACGGGCAGATACGCAGTATTTT
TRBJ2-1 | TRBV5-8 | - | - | CASSPHRAEGDEQFF | TGTGCCAGCAGCCCCCACAGGGCGGAAGGGGATGAGCAGTTCTTC
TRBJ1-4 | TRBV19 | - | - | CASSRVDEKLFF | TGTGCCAGTAGTAGGGTTGATGAAAAACTGTTTTTT
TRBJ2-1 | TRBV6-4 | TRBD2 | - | CASSDFPPRSGGPVSEQFF | TGTGCCAGCAGTGACTTCCCCCCGCGTAGCGGGGGGCCAGTCTCTGAGCAGTTCTTC
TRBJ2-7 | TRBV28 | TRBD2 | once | CASSLAGTSSYEQYF | TGTGCCAGCAGTCTGGCCGGGACTAGCTCCTACGAGCAGTACTTC
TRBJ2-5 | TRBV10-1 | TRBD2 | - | CASSDGLVETQYF | TGCGCCAGCAGTGACGGACTAGTAGAGACCCAGTACTTC
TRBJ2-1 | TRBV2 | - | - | CASSLTRSIYNEQFF | TGTGCCAGCAGTCTCACTAGATCAATCTACAATGAGCAGTTCTTC
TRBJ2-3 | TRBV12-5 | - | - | CASGLSSDTQYF | TGTGCTAGTGGTTTGAGCTCAGATACGCAGTATTTT
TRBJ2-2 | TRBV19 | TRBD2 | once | CASSNPGLAGGRNAGELFF | TGTGCCAGTAGTAACCCGGGACTAGCGGGGGGGAGGAACGCCGGGGAGCTGTTTTTT
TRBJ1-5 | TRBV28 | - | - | CASTRSNSNQPQHF | TGTGCCAGCACCAGGAGTAATAGCAATCAGCCCCAGCATTTT
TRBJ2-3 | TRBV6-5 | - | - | CAIGGGGTDTQYF | TGTGCCATCGGGGGCGGGGGCACAGATACGCAGTATTTT
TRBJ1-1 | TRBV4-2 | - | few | CASSHTPGANTEAFF | TGTGCCAGCAGCCACACGCCAGGGGCGAACACTGAAGCTTTCTTT
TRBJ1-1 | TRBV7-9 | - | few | CASSPGRVGAEAFF | TGTGCCAGCAGCCCGGGGCGAGTAGGCGCTGAAGCTTTCTTT
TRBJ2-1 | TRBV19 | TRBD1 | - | CASSKIWDSYNEQFF | TGTGCCAGTAGTAAGATATGGGACAGTTACAATGAGCAGTTCTTC
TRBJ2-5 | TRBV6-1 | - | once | CASSLDRGQTQYF | TGTGCCAGCAGTCTAGACCGGGGTCAGACCCAGTACTTC
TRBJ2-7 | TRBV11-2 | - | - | CASSLEGGVSYEQYF | TGTGCCAGCAGCTTAGAAGGGGGAGTCAGCTACGAGCAGTACTTC
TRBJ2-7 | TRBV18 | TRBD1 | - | CASSPRDRGIHEQYF | TGTGCCAGCTCCCCTCGGGACAGGGGGATCCACGAGCAGTACTTC
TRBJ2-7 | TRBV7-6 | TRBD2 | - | CASSLRSRGSSYEQYF | TGTGCCAGCAGCTTAAGGTCGCGGGGGAGCTCCTACGAGCAGTACTTC
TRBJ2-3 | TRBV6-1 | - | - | CASDFTDTQYF | TGTGCCAGCGACTTCACAGATACGCAGTATTTT
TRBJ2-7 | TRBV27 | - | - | CASSLSGSLSYEQYF | TGTGCCAGCAGTTTATCGGGTAGCCTCTCCTACGAGCAGTACTTC
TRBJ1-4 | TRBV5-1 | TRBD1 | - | CASSWTGGHEKLFF | TGCGCCAGCAGCTGGACAGGGGGCCATGAAAAACTGTTTTTT
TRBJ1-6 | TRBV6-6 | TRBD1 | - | CASSYEGASSPLHF | TGTGCCAGCAGTTACGAGGGGGCCAGTTCACCCCTCCACTTT
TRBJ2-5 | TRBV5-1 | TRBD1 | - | CASSSGQGTGTQYF | TGCGCCAGCAGCTCGGGACAGGGGACCGGGACCCAGTACTTC
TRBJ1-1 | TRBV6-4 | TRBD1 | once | CASSRGRDTEAFF | TGTGCCAGCAGCAGGGGGAGGGACACTGAAGCTTTCTTT
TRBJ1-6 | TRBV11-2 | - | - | CASSHKSPLHF | TGTGCCAGCAGTCATAAATCACCCCTCCACTTT
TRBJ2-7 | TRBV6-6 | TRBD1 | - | CASSYSTGYEQYF | TGTGCCAGCAGTTACTCGACAGGGTACGAGCAGTACTTC
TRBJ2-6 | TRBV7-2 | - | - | CASSFQGGGANVLTF | TGTGCCAGCAGCTTTCAGGGTGGCGGGGCCAACGTCCTGACTTTC
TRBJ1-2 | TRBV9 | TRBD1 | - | CASSVGQGNYGYTF | TGTGCCAGCAGCGTCGGACAGGGGAACTATGGCTACACCTTC
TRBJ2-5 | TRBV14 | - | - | CASSRPVVKYQETQYF | TGTGCCAGCAGCCGGCCGGTGGTGAAATACCAAGAGACCCAGTACTTC
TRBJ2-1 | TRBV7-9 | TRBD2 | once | CASSPIAGLEQFF | TGTGCCAGCAGCCCCATAGCGGGGCTGGAGCAGTTCTTC
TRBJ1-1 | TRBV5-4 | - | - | CASSRGGSTEAFF | TGTGCCAGCAGCAGAGGGGGATCCACTGAAGCTTTCTTT
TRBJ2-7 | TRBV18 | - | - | CASSPSRATDEQYF | TGTGCCAGCTCACCTTCCAGGGCTACCGACGAGCAGTACTTC